What follows are 31 T cell receptor beta chains derived from one specimen sequenced in a study of control samples from healthy donors and cancer patients. Profiled with immunoSEQ multiplex PCR; TCRdb holds only in-frame clones, not every one. The table has about 51,000 clones, roughly nine tenths seen once. The sequenced sample consisted of PBMCs. These receptors were taken from a man aged 35-49 years with colorectal cancer.

This chain uses TRBV28 with TRBJ2-1, with 7 bases aligning to TRBD2. With 5 bases clipped from V and 4 bases from J, the junction kept 8 bases outside the gene matches. From germline, CDR1 is MDHEN and CDR2 SYDVKM. The CDR3 is 15 amino acids. The CDR3 bases are TGTGCCAGCAGTAAAGCGGGGATGGGGTACAATGAGCAGTTCTTC. This encodes CASSKAGMGYNEQFF.

J is TRBJ1-1 and V is TRBV7-2; D is undetermined. Trimming left V 5 bases short and J 0 bases short, with 13 bases between. Germline V gives CDR1 SGHTA, CDR2 FQGNSA. There are 15 residues in the CDR3. Here the CDR3 DNA reads TGTGCCAGCAGCCCCTGGGCCTCCTTGAACACTGAAGCTTTCTTT. Amino acid sequence: CASSPWASLNTEAFF.

The CDR3 nucleotides are TGTGCCAGTAGTTCCCAGGGGCCGAGCAATCAGCCCCAGCATTTT. Residues: CASSSQGPSNQPQHF. The V gene is TRBV19, the J gene TRBJ1-5; the D gene is possibly TRBD1 (6 bases). Germline CDR1 is LNHDA and CDR2 is SQIVND (reference sequence). The length of the CDR3 is 15 residues. The ends were cut back, 5 bases at V and 1 base at J, with 12 bases in the middle.

The rearrangement links TRBV5-6 to TRBJ1-2; 7 bases are shared with TRBD1. The germline gives CDR1 SGHDT, CDR2 YYEEEE. The CDR3 loop spans 15 amino acids. The V gene end was trimmed by 4 bases and the J gene end by 5 bases; junction bases not matched to a gene: 11. The CDR3 coding sequence is TGTGCCAGCAGCCCTGACATAGGGGGCGCTTATGGCTACACCTTC. Translation gives CASSPDIGGAYGYTF. Variable domain in full (rest from reference TRBV5-6 and TRBJ1-2): DAGVTQSPTHLIKTRGQQVTLRCSPKSGHDTVSWYQQALGQGPQFIFQYYEEEERQRGNFPDRFSGHQFPNYSSELNVNALLLGDSALYLCASSPDIGGAYGYTFGSGTRLTVV.

J is TRBJ1-1 and V is TRBV2; D not certain. The CDR3 contains 14 residues. Trimming stripped 6 bases from V and 0 bases from J, with 11 bases between. Germline CDR1 and CDR2: SNHLY and FYNNEI. The CDR3 nucleotides read TGTGCCAGCAGAGATGACCCCATGAACACTGAAGCTTTCTTT. It is translated as CASRDDPMNTEAFF.

This clone was counted a single time. This chain joins TRBV20-1 and TRBJ2-3; D gene unclear. The V and J ends lost 7 bases and 2 bases respectively, with 7 bases between them. The CDR3 length is 11 residues. CDR1 and CDR2 (germline): DFQATT, SNEGSKA (reference sequence). The CDR3 is CSGRPTDTQYF. As DNA, the CDR3 is TGCAGTGGGCGACCCACAGATACGCAGTATTTT.

The chain couples TRBV19 to TRBJ1-6; 7 bases fit TRBD1. V was pared by 4 bases and J by 7 bases, with 7 bases of the junction left unmatched. The CDR3 is 15 amino acids. Germline V gene lookup returns CDR1 LNHDA and CDR2 SQIVND (reference sequence). The CDR3 DNA reads TGTGCCAGTAGTAGCTCGACAGGGTTAAATTCACCCCTCCACTTT. Its protein product is CASSSSTGLNSPLHF.

This sequence joins TRBV3-1 (or the pseudogene TRBV3-2) and TRBJ2-2; tentatively, D is TRBD1 (7 bases). In germline, CDR1 is LGHDT, CDR2 YNNKEL (reference sequence). CDR3 length: 15 residues. V lost 4 bases and J lost 2, with 11 bases in between. CDR3 bases: TGTGCCAGCAGCCCGCGGGACAGTAACACCGGGGAGCTGTTTTTT. The encoded protein is CASSPRDSNTGELFF.

The CDR3 here is CASSRPGQGARGVLTF. CDR3 bases: TGTGCCAGCTCACGCCCGGGACAGGGGGCGCGGGGAGTCCTGACTTTC. J is TRBJ2-6 and V is TRBV18; 12 bases agree with TRBD1. The CDR3 is 16 residues long. CDR1 and CDR2 from the germline V gene are KGHSH and LQKENI. The ends lost 4 bases at V and 13 bases at J; junction bases unmatched: 11.

The CDR3 DNA is TGTGCCAGCAGCGTAGTTGGGGGTGGTAATTCACCCCTCCACTTT. This translates into CASSVVGGGNSPLHF. V gene TRBV9 combines with J gene TRBJ1-6; D perhaps matches TRBD1 (5 bases). V was cut by 0 bases and J by 6 bases, with 10 bases left in between. Germline loops: CDR1 SGDLS, CDR2 YYNGEE. The CDR3 has 15 residues.

V and J are TRBV7-9 and TRBJ2-1; tentatively, D is TRBD1 (7 bases). The ends were cut back, 6 bases at V and 4 bases at J, with 16 bases in the middle. The CDR3 sequence is 15 residues long. The germline gives CDR1 SEHNR, CDR2 FQNEAQ (reference sequence). CDR3 amino acids: CASSAGGGRYNEQFF. In DNA form, the CDR3 reads TGTGCCAGCAGTGCAGGGGGAGGAAGATACAATGAGCAGTTCTTC.

The chain carries TRBV5-1 and TRBJ1-2, with 8 nucleotides matching TRBD1. There are 15 residues in the CDR3. Germline V CDR1 and CDR2: SGHRS, YFSETQ. The trim removed 3 bases at V and 3 bases at J, leaving 7 bases unmatched. The CDR3 reads CASSWRTGNDYGYTF. CDR3 DNA sequence: TGCGCCAGCAGCTGGCGGACAGGGAACGACTATGGCTACACCTTC.

V usage is TRBV10-2 and J usage is TRBJ2-7, with 7 bases aligning to TRBD1. V was pared by 0 bases and J by 2 bases, with 1 base of the junction left unmatched. CDR3 length: 14 residues. Germline CDR1 and CDR2: WSHSY and SAAADI. The DNA of the CDR3 is TGCGCCAGCAGTGAGTCACAGGGGACCTACGAGCAGTACTTC. Protein sequence: CASSESQGTYEQYF.

The chain has TRBV4-1 and TRBJ1-2; the D gene is possibly TRBD1 (6 bases). V gave up 1 base and J gave up 8 bases, with 20 bases separating them. Germline assignment: CDR1 MGHRA and CDR2 YSYEKL. This CDR3 has 16 residues. The CDR3 nucleotides read TGCGCCAGCAGCCAAGGGGCAGGGGCAAATTTTGAGGGCTACACCTTC. Its protein is CASSQGAGANFEGYTF.

The chain links TRBV6-2 or TRBV6-3 to TRBJ2-3; TRBD1 or TRBD2 may be the D gene (5 bases each). Germline lookup yields CDR1 MNHEY and CDR2 SVGEGT. There are 15 residues in the CDR3. The V gene lost 2 bases and the J gene lost 4 bases, with 13 bases spanning the gap. The CDR3: CASSYEGLGADTQYF. The CDR3 DNA follows: TGTGCCAGCAGTTACGAGGGGTTGGGGGCAGATACGCAGTATTTT.

The chain recombines TRBV7-9 with TRBJ2-3; 14 bases align to TRBD2. The CDR3 extends over 18 amino acids. The V and J ends lost 5 bases and 7 bases, in that order; junction bases with no gene match: 14. Germline V gene data show CDR1 as SEHNR and CDR2 as FQNEAQ (reference sequence). The CDR3, as DNA: TGTGCCAGCAGCCGAGGGACTAGCGGGAGACCGAACCTGAATACGCAGTATTTT. Amino acid sequence: CASSRGTSGRPNLNTQYF.

This clone was counted only a few times. The V call is TRBV6-5, the J call TRBJ2-7; the D gene is possibly TRBD1 (5 bases). Trimming pared 6 bases from V and 2 bases from J, leaving 11 bases between. The CDR3 loop spans 13 amino acids. From germline, CDR1 is MNHEY and CDR2 SVGAGI. CDR3 protein: CASSLDSPYEQYF. The CDR3 nucleotides read TGTGCCAGCAGCCTCGACAGCCCCTACGAGCAGTACTTC.

This clone was counted only a few times. The chain links TRBV27 to TRBJ2-7, with TRBD1 identical over 8 bases. The CDR3 has 15 amino acids. Germline V lookup: CDR1 MNHEY, CDR2 SMNVEV (reference sequence). The J segment lost 2 bases and the V segment lost 4 bases, leaving 7 bases of the junction unmatched. CDR3 DNA: TGTGCCAGCAGTTCGCATACGGACAGGGCCTACGAGCAGTACTTC. This sequence encodes CASSSHTDRAYEQYF.

This clone came up a few times. The sample has other DNA sequences that encode this CDR3 too. V and J are TRBV30 and TRBJ1-5; 8 nucleotides line up with TRBD1. The CDR3 sequence is 13 residues long. CDR1 is GTSNPN and CDR2 is SVGIG in the germline V gene (reference sequence). Trimming at V came to 3 bases and at J to 7 bases, leaving 5 bases not matched to a gene. DNA of the CDR3: TGTGCCTGGAGCGTAACAGGGGGGCAGCCCCAGCATTTT. Protein sequence: CAWSVTGGQPQHF.

This chain joins TRBV27 and TRBJ2-3; TRBD2 is a possible D gene (6 bases). Germline V gene data show CDR1 as MNHEY and CDR2 as SMNVEV (reference sequence). The V and J ends lost 6 bases and 4 bases respectively, with 11 bases between them. CDR3 length: 13 amino acids. The CDR3 region has the DNA TGTGCCAGCAGCCGGGACTGGTCAGATACGCAGTATTTT. Its translation: CASSRDWSDTQYF.

This chain joins TRBV18 and TRBJ1-2; D is unresolved. The V gene lost 4 bases and the J gene lost 3 bases, with 6 bases spanning the gap. CDR1 and CDR2 (germline): KGHSH, LQKENI. The CDR3 has 12 residues. The CDR3 here is CASSRVDYGYTF. Written as DNA, the CDR3 is TGTGCCAGCTCACGGGTGGACTATGGCTACACCTTC.

The chain carries TRBV15 and TRBJ1-4, with D tentatively TRBD1 (5 bases). Looked up from germline, CDR1 is LNHNV and CDR2 is YYDKDF (reference sequence). The length of the CDR3 is 15 residues. V gave up 1 base and J gave up 5 bases, with 11 bases separating them. CDR3 sequence reads: CATSRGGVRNEKLFF. The CDR3 DNA reads TGTGCCACCAGCAGAGGAGGGGTACGAAATGAAAAACTGTTTTTT.

This sequence joins TRBV20-1 and TRBJ2-3; D not certain. The CDR3 sequence is 13 residues long. CDR1 is DFQATT, CDR2 SNEGSKA, per germline (reference sequence). V dropped 3 bases and J dropped 4 bases, with 11 bases sitting between them. The DNA of the CDR3 is TGCAGTGCTAGTGGAGAACTCGCAGATACGCAGTATTTT. Its translation: CSASGELADTQYF.

V is TRBV4-3 and J is TRBJ2-7; unclear D gene. Germline CDR1 and CDR2: LGHNA and YSLEER. The CDR3 is 12 residues long. V was trimmed by 0 bases and J by 7 bases, leaving 7 bases between them. This CDR3 is CASSQDWGEQYF. The CDR3 DNA is TGCGCCAGCAGCCAAGATTGGGGTGAGCAGTACTTC.

This chain uses TRBV18 with TRBJ2-1; TRBD2 matches at 10 bases. Per the germline V gene, CDR1 is KGHSH and CDR2 is LQKENI. V dropped 0 bases and J dropped 3; count of bases not matched to a gene: 2. The CDR3 is made up of 16 amino acids. The CDR3 spells CASSPPGLADYNEQFF. CDR3 bases: TGTGCCAGCTCACCACCCGGACTAGCGGACTACAATGAGCAGTTCTTC.

This chain connects TRBV13 to TRBJ2-7; a possible D gene is TRBD1 (6 bases). Germline values: CDR1 PRHDT, CDR2 FYEKMQ (reference sequence). The CDR3 loop spans 14 amino acids. Trimming stripped 3 bases from V and 3 bases from J, with 12 bases between. In DNA, the CDR3 is TGTGCCAGCAGCTTGGGAAGGGGACACTACGAGCAGTACTTC. Its translation: CASSLGRGHYEQYF.

This clone was picked up one time. The V and J genes are TRBV5-4 and TRBJ2-1; D remains unclear. CDR3 length equals 13 residues. Germline CDR1 is SGHNT and CDR2 is YYREEE (reference sequence). V was trimmed by 4 bases and J by 9 bases, leaving 14 bases between them. The CDR3 sequence: CASSAQTGREQFF. In DNA, the CDR3 is TGTGCCAGCAGCGCCCAGACCGGACGTGAGCAGTTCTTC.

The chain combines TRBV10-3 with TRBJ1-6, with 7 bases matching TRBD1. V gave up 6 bases and J gave up 7 bases; unmatched junction bases: 6. CDR3 length: 14 residues. CDR1 is ENHRY, CDR2 SYGVKD, per germline. In DNA, the CDR3 is TGTGCCATCAGAGACAGGGAACTCAATTCACCCCTCCACTTT. Encoded protein: CAIRDRELNSPLHF.

V usage is TRBV9 and J usage is TRBJ2-5, with no clear D. Germline V gene data show CDR1 as SGDLS and CDR2 as YYNGEE. Trimming shortened V by 0 bases and J by 2 bases, and 11 bases separated the two germline ends. The CDR3 runs to 15 residues. The CDR3 nucleotides read TGTGCCAGCAGCGTAGGCCGGGCTAGTCAAGAGACCCAGTACTTC. It yields the protein CASSVGRASQETQYF.

This clone was seen a single time. Additional DNA sequences in this sample encode the identical CDR3. J is TRBJ1-4 and V is TRBV27; D gene uncertain. This CDR3 is 12 amino acids long. The V and J ends lost 4 bases and 4 bases respectively, with 4 bases between them. The germline V gene encodes CDR1 MNHEY and CDR2 SMNVEV (reference sequence). CDR3 nucleotides: TGTGCCAGCAGTTCCCTTAATGAAAAACTGTTTTTT. This codes for CASSSLNEKLFF.

The genes are TRBV7-9 and TRBJ2-1; a possible D gene is TRBD2 (6 bases). Looked up from germline, CDR1 is SEHNR and CDR2 is FQNEAQ (reference sequence). The CDR3 sequence is 17 residues long. V was shortened by 2 bases and J by 4 bases, with 18 bases between the two germline ends. The DNA of the CDR3 is TGTGCCAGCAGCTTATTATCCCTAGGGAGGTGGTACAATGAGCAGTTCTTC. Protein product: CASSLLSLGRWYNEQFF.